This note documents a single TCR beta chain sequence. Germline V gene data show CDR1 as SGHRS and CDR2 as YFSETQ. This CDR3 has 11 residues. Trimming pared 2 bases from V and 7 bases from J, leaving 6 bases between. The data derive from a study of blood T cell repertoires in COVID-19. Whole-study context: COVID-19 samples from acute and convalescent phases originated in the United States, Italy and Spain. In each case, the material was cDNA or gDNA derived from T cells, B-cell-depleted T cells, or PBMCs.

In the authors' methods: For nucleated cells, counts were estimated from reference gene primer amplification. Sequenced by immunoSEQ multiplex PCR; TCRdb stores in-frame clones only, minus some. The DNA was the basis for D and trimming; V, J and clone size are from that table. The data show about 320,000 clones, with 65% to 90% seen just once and 7.2% held by the top ten. The source of this sequence is a human donor in a cohort sampled during active COVID-19. The sequencing sample was made of peripheral blood. The V and J genes are TRBV5-1 and TRBJ1-1; D is uncertain. The CDR3 sequence is CASSFGGEAFF. The CDR3 DNA reads TGCGCCAGCAGCTTTGGAGGTGAAGCTTTCTTT.